Listed here are 24 T cell receptor beta chains from one sample, sequenced in a study of cytomegalovirus exposure and HLA in healthy donors. This PCR relied on a set of 60 Vbeta primers and 13 Jbeta primers. Method: immunoSEQ multiplex PCR; TCRdb's copy keeps in-frame clones and lacks some. The data hold some 170,000 clones, with around three quarters observed a single time. Sequencing was performed on PBMCs. These receptors were obtained from a middle-aged woman in good health and CMV-seronegative.

The chain carries TRBV7-2 and TRBJ1-5; the match to TRBD1 covers 9 bases. The CDR3 is 17 amino acids. V dropped 2 bases and J dropped 2; count of bases not matched to a gene: 7. Germline CDR1 SGHTA, CDR2 FQGNSA. The CDR3 here is CASSLKGQGLGNQPQHF. The DNA of the CDR3 is TGTGCCAGCAGCTTAAAGGGACAGGGACTGGGCAATCAGCCCCAGCATTTT.

The chain carries TRBV5-1 and TRBJ2-3; the match to TRBD2 covers 10 bases. This CDR3 is 18 amino acids long. V shed 0 bases, J shed 4 bases, and the junction held 11 bases outside the gene matches. Per germline, CDR1 SGHRS and CDR2 YFSETQ. The CDR3 loop is CASSLVPSGSPSSDTQYF. The CDR3 DNA follows: TGCGCCAGCAGCTTGGTTCCTAGCGGGAGTCCTTCGTCAGATACGCAGTATTTT.

This chain joins TRBV6-1 and TRBJ2-3; TRBD1 matches 8 bases. This CDR3 spans 15 amino acids. Germline-derived CDR1 and CDR2 are MNHNS and SASEGT. J was trimmed by 3 bases and V by 8 bases; bases with no gene match: 10. The CDR3 loop reads CASSAGQGKTDTQYF. The CDR3 nucleotides read TGTGCCAGCTCGGCCGGACAGGGAAAAACAGATACGCAGTATTTT.

The chain couples TRBV5-6 to TRBJ1-4; possibly TRBD1 for D (5 bases). Trimming removed 4 bases from V and 10 bases from J, with 14 bases in between. Looked up from germline, CDR1 is SGHDT and CDR2 is YYEEEE. The CDR3 has 13 amino acids. The CDR3 coding sequence is TGTGCCAGCAGCCCCAGGGCAGGTGGAAAACTGTTTTTT. This encodes CASSPRAGGKLFF.

The chain employs TRBV6-6 and TRBJ1-2; D is unclear. Trimming removed 2 bases from V and 2 bases from J, with 9 bases in between. The CDR3 sequence is 14 residues long. Per the germline V gene, CDR1 is MNHNY and CDR2 is SVGAGI (reference sequence). Here the CDR3 reads CASSYDPGNYGYTF. CDR3 DNA sequence: TGTGCCAGCAGTTACGATCCGGGGAACTATGGCTACACCTTC.

As for this clone: One end of the junction does not line up with germline, which may come from a read error. The CDR3 loop reads CASSPGTSGAGELFF. CDR3 coding DNA: TGTGCTAGCAGCCCTGGGACTAGCGGAGCCGGGGAGCTGTTTTTT. The chain is built from TRBV7-7 and TRBJ2-2, with 11 bases aligning to TRBD2. The length of the CDR3 is 15 residues. CDR1 and CDR2 (germline): SSHAT, FNYEAQ (reference sequence).

The chain has TRBV6-6 and TRBJ2-1, with TRBD2 identical over 11 bases. V lost 6 bases to trimming and J lost 7 bases; unmatched junction nucleotides: 5. The CDR3 extends over 14 amino acids. In germline, CDR1 is MNHNY, CDR2 SVGAGI (reference sequence). The chain's CDR3 is CASRLAGDWNEQFF. The CDR3 bases are TGTGCCAGCAGACTAGCGGGAGATTGGAATGAGCAGTTCTTC.

The genes are TRBV6-5 and TRBJ1-3; D not certain. The CDR3 has 14 amino acids. V lost 0 bases to trimming and J lost 4 bases, with 7 bases between them. Germline V lookup: CDR1 MNHEY, CDR2 SVGAGI. This CDR3 is CASSYSGLGNTIYF. The CDR3 nucleotides read TGTGCCAGCAGTTACTCGGGCCTCGGAAACACCATATATTTT.

This chain links TRBV19 with TRBJ2-2; tentatively, D is TRBD1 (6 bases). V lost 4 bases, J lost 0 bases, and 9 bases lay in between. The germline CDR1 and CDR2 sequences are LNHDA and SQIVND (reference sequence). The CDR3 consists of 15 residues. In nucleotides, the CDR3 is TGTGCCAGTAGTACACAGGGTTCGAACACCGGGGAGCTGTTTTTT. Translated, it gives CASSTQGSNTGELFF. Variable domain in full (rest from reference TRBV19 and TRBJ2-2): DGGITQSPKYLFRKEGQNVTLSCEQNLNHDAMYWYRQDPGQGLRLIYYSQIVNDFQKGDIAEGYSVSREKKESFPLTVTSAQKNPTAFYLCASSTQGSNTGELFFGEGSRLTVL.

The chain is built from TRBV29-1 and TRBJ2-1; no reliable D call. Germline V gene sequence: CDR1 SQVTM, CDR2 ANQGSEA. Trimming stripped 1 base from V and 7 bases from J, with 8 bases between. The CDR3 length is 12 residues. CDR3 bases: TGCAGCGTTGAAGCATCAGGAAATGAGCAGTTCTTC. This translates into CSVEASGNEQFF.

This clone is a singleton in its sample. The chain is built from TRBV5-1 and TRBJ2-7; D remains unclear. This CDR3 comprises 13 residues. Between the trimmed V and J ends, which lost 1 base and 4 bases, there was a span of 9 bases. The V gene's germline CDR1 is SGHRS and CDR2 YFSETQ. CDR3 nucleotides: TGCGCCAGCAGCTTGTCACAGTTTTACGAGCAGTACTTC. It encodes CASSLSQFYEQYF.

As to this clone: The junction does not match germline at one end; this may be a read error. The chain carries TRBV5-1 and TRBJ2-1; 8 bases match TRBD2. Germline V lookup: CDR1 SGHRS, CDR2 YFSETQ. CDR3 length: 16 amino acids. The CDR3 sequence is CASSLVAGGSNNEQFF. CDR3 in DNA: TGCGCCAGCAGCTTGGTCGCGGGAGGCTCCAACAATGAGCAGTTCTTC. The complete variable domain, with remaining parts taken from reference TRBV5-1 and TRBJ2-1, reads KAGVTQTPRYLIKTRGQQVTLSCSPISGHRSVSWYQQTPGQGLQFLFEYFSETQRNKGNFPGRFSGRQFSNSRSEMNVSTLELGDSALYLCASSLVAGGSNNEQFFGPGTRLTVL.

This chain links TRBV5-1 with TRBJ2-5; D is possibly TRBD2 (5 bases). The CDR3 runs 16 residues. Germline V gene sequence: CDR1 SGHRS, CDR2 YFSETQ. V was pared by 0 bases and J by 3 bases, with 15 bases between. This CDR3 reads CASSLERSSSKETQYF. The CDR3, as DNA: TGCGCCAGCAGCTTGGAGAGGTCTAGCTCTAAAGAGACCCAGTACTTC.

The chain recombines TRBV19 with TRBJ2-2; TRBD2 aligns across 11 bases. Germline trimming cut 5 bases from V and 4 bases from J; bases unmatched to any gene: 6. The CDR3 length is 16 residues. Looked up from germline, CDR1 is LNHDA and CDR2 is SQIVND (reference sequence). For the CDR3, the DNA is TGTGCCAGTAGTCCGGGACTAGCGGAGAGCACCGGGGAGCTGTTTTTT. Encoded protein: CASSPGLAESTGELFF.

The V gene is TRBV7-9, the J gene TRBJ1-1, with a tentative D call TRBD1 (5 bases). Germline CDR1 SEHNR, CDR2 FQNEAQ (reference sequence). This CDR3 has 14 amino acids. The V end was cut by 4 bases, the J end by 4 bases, with 13 bases between. CDR3: CASSSNGGLTEAFF. As DNA, the CDR3 is TGTGCCAGCAGCTCCAACGGGGGACTCACTGAAGCTTTCTTT.

A few counts support this clone. CDR3 region: CASSQGAGSEQFF. Here the CDR3 DNA reads TGTGCCAGCAGTCAGGGGGCGGGTAGTGAGCAGTTCTTC. This chain links TRBV6-5 with TRBJ2-1, with 8 bases identical to TRBD1. Unmatched junction bases numbered 6, after V lost 5 bases and J lost 9 bases. CDR1 and CDR2 from the germline V gene are MNHEY and SVGAGI. The CDR3 is 13 amino acids.

The chain has TRBV28 and TRBJ2-1, with a possible D match to TRBD2 (6 bases). Trimming left V 2 bases short and J 10 bases short, with 9 bases between. Germline V gene data show CDR1 as MDHEN and CDR2 as SYDVKM. The length of the CDR3 is 12 residues. In DNA form, the CDR3 reads TGTGCCAGCAGTTTAAGTACTAGCGAGCAGTTCTTC. Residues: CASSLSTSEQFF.

This clone appeared once. The V gene is TRBV5-6, the J gene TRBJ1-1; 11 bases line up with TRBD1. The CDR3 contains 15 residues. V was pared by 2 bases and J by 4 bases, with 4 bases of the junction left unmatched. Germline assignment: CDR1 SGHDT and CDR2 YYEEEE. CDR3 residues: CASSLGQGAGTEAFF. CDR3 in DNA: TGTGCCAGCAGCTTAGGACAGGGGGCGGGCACTGAAGCTTTCTTT.

This chain links TRBV9 with TRBJ2-1, with a weak D call TRBD2 (6 bases). CDR1 and CDR2 from the germline V gene are SGDLS and YYNGEE. The ends were cut back, 3 bases at V and 10 bases at J, with 11 bases in the middle. CDR3 length equals 12 residues. The CDR3 DNA reads as TGTGCCAGCAGCGGACTAGAGGGGGAGCAGTTCTTC. This sequence encodes CASSGLEGEQFF.

The chain combines TRBV18 with TRBJ2-7; D not certain. Germline V gives CDR1 KGHSH, CDR2 LQKENI. Trimming shortened V by 5 bases and J by 6 bases, and 11 bases separated the two germline ends. The CDR3 runs 12 residues. CDR3: CASSSDSSEQYF. DNA of the CDR3: TGTGCCAGCTCATCCGACTCTTCCGAGCAGTACTTC.

The chain couples TRBV27 to TRBJ2-1, with 9 positions matching TRBD1. The CDR3 totals 16 residues. V dropped 3 bases and J dropped 5; count of bases not matched to a gene: 8. In germline, CDR1 is MNHEY, CDR2 SMNVEV (reference sequence). The CDR3 region has the DNA TGTGCCAGCAGTTTCCCTGGACAGGGGACAAACAATGAGCAGTTCTTC. Translation: CASSFPGQGTNNEQFF.

A few counts support this clone. This chain joins TRBV29-1 and TRBJ1-1; 9 positions agree with TRBD1. Germline loops: CDR1 SQVTM, CDR2 ANQGSEA. The V and J ends lost 5 bases and 1 base, in that order; junction bases with no gene match: 8. This CDR3 spans 15 amino acids. CDR3 sequence: CSVYRDRVGNTEAFF. In DNA form, the CDR3 reads TGCAGCGTTTACCGGGACAGGGTTGGGAACACTGAAGCTTTCTTT.

This sequence joins TRBV10-3 and TRBJ1-5, with D hard to call. The CDR3 loop spans 13 amino acids. The germline CDR1 and CDR2 sequences are ENHRY and SYGVKD. The ends were cut back, 4 bases at V and 7 bases at J, with 11 bases in the middle. The CDR3 DNA reads as TGTGCCATCAGTGTCGGAGACGGGCAGCCCCAGCATTTT. Protein sequence: CAISVGDGQPQHF.

This chain uses TRBV11-3 with TRBJ1-2; the match to TRBD1 covers 8 bases. With 5 bases clipped from V and 2 bases from J, the junction kept 7 bases outside the gene matches. CDR1 and CDR2 (germline): SGHNT, YENEEA. This CDR3 has 15 amino acids. The chain's CDR3 is CASSPEPGGNYGYTF. For the CDR3, the DNA is TGTGCCAGCAGCCCCGAACCAGGGGGCAACTATGGCTACACCTTC.